The 22 T cell receptor beta chains given below trace back to one sample, sequenced in a study of T cell responses to AZD1222 COVID-19 vaccine. TCRdb keeps only in-frame clones here, not all; method: immunoSEQ multiplex PCR. Of 130,000 to 150,000 clones listed, roughly 89% were seen once; the top ten hold less than 5.5%. This sample comprised peripheral blood, obtained on day 0 of AZD1222 vaccination. These receptors were obtained from an adult in good health.

V and J are TRBV7-3 and TRBJ2-2; 7 bases are shared with TRBD1. The CDR3 is 14 residues long. Trimming removed 4 bases from V and 4 bases from J; junction bases left unmatched: 3. Germline CDR1 is SGHTA and CDR2 is FQGTGA. The CDR3 region is CASSSSGGTGELFF. The CDR3, as DNA: TGTGCCAGCAGCTCCTCAGGGGGCACCGGGGAGCTGTTTTTT. Together with reference TRBV7-3 and TRBJ2-2, the CDR3 gives the full variable domain: GAGVSQTPSNKVTEKGKYVELRCDPISGHTALYWYRQSLGQGPEFLIYFQGTGAADDSGLPNDRFFAVRPEGSVSTLKIQRTERGDSAVYLCASSSSGGTGELFFGEGSRLTVL.

In this sample, this clone turned up once. The V gene is TRBV4-2, the J gene TRBJ1-2; possible D gene TRBD1, 6 bases. V lost 4 bases, J lost 1 base, and 10 bases lay in between. Germline V gives CDR1 LGHNA, CDR2 YNFKEQ. The CDR3 length is 14 residues. The CDR3 region has the DNA TGTGCCAGCAGCCGGGGGCCCATTAACTATGGCTACACCTTC. Its translation is CASSRGPINYGYTF.

This clone has just a few counts. This chain uses TRBV6-5 with TRBJ2-1, with TRBD1 matching over 7 bases. J gave up 7 bases and V 8 bases, and 5 bases lay outside the gene matches. The CDR3 is made up of 12 amino acids. Germline V gene sequence: CDR1 MNHEY, CDR2 SVGAGI. CDR3 sequence (DNA): TGTGCCAGCCAGGGGGACCTTAATGAGCAGTTCTTC. Translating gives CASQGDLNEQFF.

The chain links TRBV7-9 to TRBJ2-3, with 7 bases that match TRBD1. The CDR3 sequence is 14 residues long. V lost 5 bases, J lost 4 bases, and 6 bases stayed unmatched. The germline V gene has CDR1 SEHNR and CDR2 FQNEAQ (reference sequence). The CDR3, as DNA: TGTGCCAGCAGCACGCGAGGGACAGCAGATACGCAGTATTTT. It specifies CASSTRGTADTQYF.

The chain has TRBV12-3 or TRBV12-4 and TRBJ1-2; D is ambiguous. The CDR3 length is 13 residues. Trimming took off 3 bases at V and 4 bases at J, with 9 bases between the two ends. CDR3: CASSFARGYGYTF. The CDR3 region has the DNA TGTGCCAGCAGTTTCGCCAGAGGCTATGGCTACACCTTC.

Only one count was recorded for this clone. The CDR3 here is CASSQGEQNQPQHF. The CDR3, as DNA: TGTGCCAGCTCACAAGGAGAACAGAATCAGCCCCAGCATTTT. This chain joins TRBV18 and TRBJ1-5; D unclear. This CDR3 comprises 14 residues. CDR1 is KGHSH, CDR2 LQKENI, per germline. V was cut by 4 bases and J by 4 bases, with 11 bases left in between.

The genes are TRBV7-2 and TRBJ2-3; a weak D match, TRBD1 (6 bases). Germline-derived CDR1 and CDR2 are SGHTA and FQGNSA. V was cut by 1 base and J by 15 bases, with 20 bases left in between. The CDR3 extends over 14 amino acids. The DNA for the CDR3 is TGTGCCAGCAGCTTAGGAAGAGGGACAAATTTGGTATATTTT. Translating it yields CASSLGRGTNLVYF.

The chain combines TRBV7-2 with TRBJ2-2; tentative D call: TRBD1 (5 bases). The ends were cut back, 2 bases at V and 5 bases at J, with 18 bases in the middle. The CDR3 totals 17 residues. The V gene's germline CDR1 is SGHTA and CDR2 FQGNSA. The CDR3 coding sequence is TGTGCCAGCAGCTTAAGGGGATCAGGTACCGGGACCGGGGAGCTGTTTTTT. Its protein product is CASSLRGSGTGTGELFF.

This clone was seen only a few times. The chain recombines TRBV7-9 with TRBJ2-1; 7 positions match TRBD1. The CDR3 loop spans 17 amino acids. The germline gives CDR1 SEHNR, CDR2 FQNEAQ (reference sequence). V shed 5 bases, J shed 8 bases, and the junction held 18 bases outside the gene matches. The CDR3 region is CASSPQVRTGGVHEQFF. The CDR3 nucleotides read TGTGCCAGCAGCCCCCAGGTCAGGACAGGTGGAGTCCATGAGCAGTTCTTC.

J is TRBJ1-6 and V is TRBV7-8; D call uncertain. The ends were cut back, 8 bases at V and 9 bases at J, with 14 bases in the middle. This CDR3 is 13 amino acids long. Germline V gene sequence: CDR1 SGHVS, CDR2 FQNEAQ. This CDR3 reads CASGRTRGSPLHF. In DNA form, the CDR3 reads TGTGCCAGCGGAAGGACCCGCGGTTCACCCCTCCACTTT.

The chain carries TRBV19 and TRBJ2-5, with 7 bases that match TRBD1. CDR3 length equals 15 residues. V lost 5 bases to trimming and J lost 5 bases; unmatched junction nucleotides: 11. The germline V gene has CDR1 LNHDA and CDR2 SQIVND (reference sequence). CDR3 nucleotides: TGTGCCAGTAGTCTCACCCAGAGGGGGCGGGAGACCCAGTACTTC. This translates into CASSLTQRGRETQYF. Full variable domain (rest looked up from reference TRBV19 and TRBJ2-5): DGGITQSPKYLFRKEGQNVTLSCEQNLNHDAMYWYRQDPGQGLRLIYYSQIVNDFQKGDIAEGYSVSREKKESFPLTVTSAQKNPTAFYLCASSLTQRGRETQYFGPGTRLLVL.

The rearrangement links TRBV27 to TRBJ1-5; 11 positions match TRBD1. The CDR3 covers 14 residues. Germline CDR1 MNHEY, CDR2 SMNVEV (reference sequence). V was pared by 8 bases and J by 4 bases, with 4 bases of the junction left unmatched. The CDR3 bases are TGTGCCAGCCCCCGGGACAGGGGGAATCAGCCCCAGCATTTT. Protein: CASPRDRGNQPQHF.

The table lists this clone with a few counts. J is TRBJ2-3 and V is TRBV11-1; the match to TRBD1 covers 9 bases. Germline assignment: CDR1 SGHAT and CDR2 FQDESV (reference sequence). The length of the CDR3 is 15 residues. The V and J ends lost 5 bases and 2 bases, in that order; junction bases with no gene match: 5. In DNA, the CDR3 is TGTGCCAGCAGCATGGGACAGGGAGACACAGATACGCAGTATTTT. Protein: CASSMGQGDTDTQYF.

The rearrangement uses TRBV27 and TRBJ2-7; 10 nucleotides match TRBD1. V was clipped by 5 bases and J by 3 bases; unmatched bases: 13. CDR1 MNHEY and CDR2 SMNVEV come from the germline V gene (reference sequence). The CDR3 length is 17 residues. CDR3: CASSPRTGGGWDYEQYF. CDR3 bases: TGTGCCAGCAGTCCCCGGACAGGGGGTGGTTGGGACTACGAGCAGTACTTC.

J is TRBJ2-7 and V is TRBV6-2 or TRBV6-3, with D possibly matching TRBD2 (5 bases). V lost 0 bases, J lost 0 bases, and 12 bases lay in between. The germline V gene has CDR1 MNHEY and CDR2 SVGEGT. This CDR3 has 16 amino acids. CDR3 loop: CASSYSRENLSYEQYF. The CDR3 DNA reads as TGTGCCAGCAGTTACTCGAGGGAAAACCTCTCCTACGAGCAGTACTTC.

The V call is TRBV6-6, the J call TRBJ2-7; tentatively, D is TRBD1 (5 bases). CDR3 length equals 15 residues. Looked up from germline, CDR1 is MNHNY and CDR2 is SVGAGI (reference sequence). V was trimmed by 0 bases and J by 3 bases, leaving 12 bases between them. The CDR3 DNA is TGTGCCAGCAGTTACTCGGGGCAGGGTTACTACGAGCAGTACTTC. It translates to CASSYSGQGYYEQYF.

V is TRBV23-1 and J is TRBJ1-5, with 10 bases fitting TRBD1. TRBV23-1 is sorted into the ORF group, with uncertain function. The length of the CDR3 is 17 residues. Losses at the gene ends were 0 bases for V and 6 bases for J; bases not matched to a gene: 8. CDR3 amino acids: CASSQSAETGGCQPQHF. CDR3 nucleotides: TGCGCCAGCAGTCAATCGGCCGAGACAGGGGGCTGTCAGCCCCAGCATTTT.

V is TRBV7-3 and J is TRBJ2-3; tentatively, D is TRBD1 (5 bases). In germline, CDR1 is SGHTA, CDR2 FQGTGA. The V gene lost 5 bases and the J gene lost 4 bases, with 19 bases spanning the gap. The length of the CDR3 is 16 residues. This CDR3 reads CASSRTGSLGADTQYF. DNA for the CDR3: TGTGCCAGCAGCCGTACAGGTTCCCTAGGAGCAGATACGCAGTATTTT.

The chain has TRBV27 and TRBJ2-7; TRBD1 matches at 9 bases. Germline V lookup: CDR1 MNHEY, CDR2 SMNVEV (reference sequence). Losses at the gene ends were 11 bases for V and 5 bases for J; bases not matched to a gene: 7. The CDR3 contains 12 residues. CDR3 nucleotides: TGTGCCTCCCAGGGACAGGGCCACGAGCAGTACTTC. It translates to CASQGQGHEQYF.

The table lists this clone with a count of one. V gene TRBV4-3 combines with J gene TRBJ1-2; 7 nucleotides agree with TRBD1. Germline CDR1 and CDR2: LGHNA and YSLEER. J was trimmed by 2 bases and V by 4 bases; bases with no gene match: 1. This CDR3 is 13 amino acids long. The CDR3 DNA is TGCGCCAGCAGCCGGGACAGCAACTATGGCTACACCTTC. This codes for CASSRDSNYGYTF.

This chain links TRBV18 with TRBJ1-2, with 7 bases identical to TRBD1. CDR1 is KGHSH, CDR2 LQKENI, per germline. The CDR3 is 14 amino acids. Trimming took 3 bases from V and 4 from J; bases not matched to a gene: 5. The CDR3 loop is CASSPRTGGYGYTF. In DNA form, the CDR3 reads TGTGCCAGCTCACCCCGGACAGGAGGCTATGGCTACACCTTC.

The chain combines TRBV3-1 (or the pseudogene TRBV3-2) with TRBJ1-6; D gene unclear. The CDR3 loop spans 12 amino acids. V lost 5 bases, J lost 6 bases, and 5 bases lay in between. Germline values: CDR1 LGHDT, CDR2 YNNKEL (reference sequence). The DNA of the CDR3 is TGTGCCAGCAGCTCTACTAATTCACCCCTCCACTTT. Its translation is CASSSTNSPLHF.